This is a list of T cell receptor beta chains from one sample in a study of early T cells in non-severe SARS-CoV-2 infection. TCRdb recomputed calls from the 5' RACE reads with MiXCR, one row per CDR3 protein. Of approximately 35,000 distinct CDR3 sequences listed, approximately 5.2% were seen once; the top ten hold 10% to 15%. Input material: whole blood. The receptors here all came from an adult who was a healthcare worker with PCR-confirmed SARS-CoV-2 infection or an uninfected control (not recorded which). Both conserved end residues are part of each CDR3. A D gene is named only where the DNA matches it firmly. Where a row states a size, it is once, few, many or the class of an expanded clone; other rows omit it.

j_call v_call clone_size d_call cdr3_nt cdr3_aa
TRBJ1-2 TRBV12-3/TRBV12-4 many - TGTGCCAGCAGTTTAGAGTGGGGCTACGGCTACACCTTC CASSLEWGYGYTF
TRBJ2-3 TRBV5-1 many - TGCGCCAGCAGCTTTAGCGGTGCTAGCACAGATACGCAGTATTTT CASSFSGASTDTQYF
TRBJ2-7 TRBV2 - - TGTGCCAGCAGGTGGAAGGGGGAGCAGTACTTC CASRWKGEQYF
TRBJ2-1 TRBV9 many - TGTGCCAGCAGTCCGAGCATGAGCTCCTACAATGAGCAGTTCTTC CASSPSMSSYNEQFF
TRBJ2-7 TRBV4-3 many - TGCGCCAGCAGCCAAGGGGGGTCCTACGAGCAGTACTTC CASSQGGSYEQYF
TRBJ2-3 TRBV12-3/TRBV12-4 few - TGTGCCAGCAGCACAGGCCCCGGGGGAGATACGCAGTATTTT CASSTGPGGDTQYF
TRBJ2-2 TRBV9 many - TGTGCCAGCAGCGCCCACGGTGGAGGAGACACCGGGGAGCTGTTTTTT CASSAHGGGDTGELFF
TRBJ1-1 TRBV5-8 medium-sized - TGTGCCAGCAGCCCGAACACTGAAGCTTTCTTT CASSPNTEAFF
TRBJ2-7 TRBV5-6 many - TGTGCCAGCAGCTTCTTACAGGGTCCCTCCTACGAGCAGTACTTC CASSFLQGPSYEQYF
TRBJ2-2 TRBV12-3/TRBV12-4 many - TGTGCCAGCAGATCCAACAGGGCTTCGCGCACCGGGGAGCTGTTTTTT CASRSNRASRTGELFF
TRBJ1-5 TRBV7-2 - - TGTGCCAGCAGTCCCCCAGGTGGGGAAAGTCAGCCCCAGCATTTT CASSPPGGESQPQHF
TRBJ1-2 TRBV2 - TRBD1 TGTGCCAGCAGTCGGGGACAGGGGACATATGGCTACACCTTC CASSRGQGTYGYTF
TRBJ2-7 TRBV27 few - TGTGCCAGCAGTTTATCGTCAGGGGACTACGACGAGCAGTACTTC CASSLSSGDYDEQYF
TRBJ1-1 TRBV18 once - TGTGCCAGCTCACCAAAACTTACAGGGCTCAACACTGAAGCTTTCTTT CASSPKLTGLNTEAFF
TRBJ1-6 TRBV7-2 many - TGTGCCAGCAGCTTAGGGAGGAGTCAGGGCTCACCCCTCCACTTT CASSLGRSQGSPLHF
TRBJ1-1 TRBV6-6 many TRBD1 TGTGCCAGCAGTCTTACAGGGGGCGCGGGGAACACTGAAGCTTTCTTT CASSLTGGAGNTEAFF
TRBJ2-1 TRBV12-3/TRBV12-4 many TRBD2 TGTGCCAGCAGTTTGGGCGGGAGCACCTACAATGAGCAGTTCTTC CASSLGGSTYNEQFF
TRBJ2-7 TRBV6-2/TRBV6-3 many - TGTGCCAGCACCACTATGGTGGGGCGGCACTCCTACGAGCAGTACTTC CASTTMVGRHSYEQYF
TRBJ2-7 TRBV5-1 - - TGCGCCAGCAGCTTGGGATTAGGCTTCTACGAGCAGTACTTC CASSLGLGFYEQYF
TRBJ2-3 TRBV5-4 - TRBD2 TGTGCCAGCAGGCCTGGATGGGATAGCGGGGAATTTCAGTATTTT CASRPGWDSGEFQYF
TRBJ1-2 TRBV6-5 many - TGTGCCAGCAGGGGCAGCACTAACTATGGCTACACCTTC CASRGSTNYGYTF
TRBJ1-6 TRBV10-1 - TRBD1 TGCGCCAGCAGTGACCTTCTCCCGGGACAGGGAGATTATTCACCCCTCCACTTT CASSDLLPGQGDYSPLHF
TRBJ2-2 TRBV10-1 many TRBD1 TGCGCCAGCTCGGACAGGAGGTGGAGCGGGGAGCTGTTTTTT CASSDRRWSGELFF
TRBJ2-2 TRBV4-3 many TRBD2 TGCGCCAGCAGCAGAGCGGGGGACTTAACCGGGGAGCTGTTTTTT CASSRAGDLTGELFF
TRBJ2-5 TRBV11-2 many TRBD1 TGTGCCAGCAGCTTACCCCTGACAGGGACGCAAGAGACCCAGTACTTC CASSLPLTGTQETQYF
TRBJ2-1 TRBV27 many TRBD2 TGTGCCAGCAGTACCCGGACTAGCGGGGGGACCTACAATGAGCAGTTCTTC CASSTRTSGGTYNEQFF
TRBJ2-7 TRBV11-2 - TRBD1 TGTGCCAGCAGCTTAGGGACAGGCGTCAACGAGCAGTACTTC CASSLGTGVNEQYF
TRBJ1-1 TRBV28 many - TGTGCCAGCACTCCCCCTCGGGCGGGGACTGAAGCTTTCTTT CASTPPRAGTEAFF
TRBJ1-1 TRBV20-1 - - TGCATCAGCCAGGCCCCGCAACTCACTGAAGCTTTCTTT CISQAPQLTEAFF
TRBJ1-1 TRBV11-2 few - TGTGCCAGCAGCTTGTACGCACAGGGTTCGAACACTGAAGCTTTCTTT CASSLYAQGSNTEAFF